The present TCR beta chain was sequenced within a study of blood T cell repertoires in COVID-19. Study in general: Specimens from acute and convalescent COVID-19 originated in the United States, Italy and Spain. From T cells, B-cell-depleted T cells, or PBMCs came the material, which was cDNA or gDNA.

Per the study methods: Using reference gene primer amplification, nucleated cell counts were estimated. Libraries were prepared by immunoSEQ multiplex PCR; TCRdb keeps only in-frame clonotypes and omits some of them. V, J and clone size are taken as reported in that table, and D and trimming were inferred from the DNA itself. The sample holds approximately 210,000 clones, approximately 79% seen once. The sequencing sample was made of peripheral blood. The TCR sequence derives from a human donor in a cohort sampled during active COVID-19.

CDR3 sequence (DNA): TGTGCCAGTAGTATAGGCGGGGGTATCGACGAGCAGTACTTC. It encodes CASSIGGGIDEQYF. The chain couples TRBV19 to TRBJ2-7; TRBD2 matches at 7 bases. There are 14 residues in the CDR3. The ends lost 1 base at V and 5 bases at J; junction bases unmatched: 5. CDR1 is LNHDA, CDR2 SQIVND, per germline (reference sequence).